These T cell receptor beta chains were read from a single sample in a study of cytomegalovirus exposure and HLA in healthy donors. The data were produced by immunoSEQ multiplex PCR, yet TCRdb's version contains in-frame clones alone and is incomplete. The table records hundreds of thousands of clones, about 90% of them present only once. Sequences were obtained from PBMCs. The receptor source for this set is a man aged 18 to 29 in good health and CMV-seropositive. Each CDR3 is given with its conserved first and last residue. Each record gives: D gene, clone size, V gene, J gene, CDR3 protein, CDR3 DNA. A D gene is named only where the DNA matches it firmly. Not every row has a clone size; where given, it reads once, few, many or a size class.

TRBD1,.,TRBV15,TRBJ1-2,CATSRVNRGYNYGYTF,TGTGCCACCAGCAGAGTAAACAGGGGATATAACTATGGCTACACCTTC
.,.,TRBV30,TRBJ1-1,CAWSLTNTEAFF,TGTGCCTGGAGCCTCACGAACACTGAAGCTTTCTTT
.,.,TRBV27,TRBJ1-2,CASRPPDSYGYTF,TGTGCCAGCAGGCCCCCGGACAGCTATGGCTACACCTTC
TRBD1,.,TRBV6-6,TRBJ2-5,CASSRPGQGIVETQYF,TGTGCCAGCAGTCGGCCGGGACAGGGGATCGTGGAGACCCAGTACTTC
.,.,TRBV30,TRBJ1-2,CAWSPRNYGYTF,TGTGCCTGGAGCCCTCGGAACTATGGCTACACCTTC
TRBD1,.,TRBV29-1,TRBJ1-1,CSGGQGPGTEAFF,TGCAGCGGGGGACAGGGCCCGGGCACTGAAGCTTTCTTT
.,.,TRBV6-1,TRBJ1-3,CASSEALRIGNTIYF,TGTGCCAGCAGTGAAGCGCTTAGGATTGGAAACACCATATATTTT
.,.,TRBV15,TRBJ1-1,CATSRDRQTEAFF,TGTGCCACCAGCAGAGATAGGCAAACTGAAGCTTTCTTT
.,.,TRBV18,TRBJ1-5,CASSPSGPSNQPQHF,TGTGCCAGCTCACCCTCAGGACCCAGCAATCAGCCCCAGCATTTT
.,.,TRBV27,TRBJ2-7,CASSFTSKYEQYF,TGTGCCAGCAGTTTTACTAGCAAATACGAGCAGTACTTC
.,.,TRBV5-4,TRBJ2-7,CASSHGGGSYEQYF,TGTGCCAGCAGCCATGGCGGAGGCTCCTACGAGCAGTACTTC
.,.,TRBV7-9,TRBJ2-2,CASREAVGRNTGELFF,TGTGCCAGCAGGGAGGCAGTCGGAAGGAACACCGGGGAGCTGTTTTTT
.,.,TRBV4-1,TRBJ1-2,CASSQERRATGYTF,TGCGCCAGCAGCCAAGAGCGGAGAGCGACTGGCTACACCTTC
TRBD2,.,TRBV7-8,TRBJ2-1,CASTTREGSGNEQFF,TGTGCCAGCACCACGCGGGAGGGTAGCGGCAATGAGCAGTTCTTC
.,.,TRBV6-1,TRBJ1-1,CASSRQARAEAFF,TGTGCCAGCAGTAGACAGGCCAGAGCTGAAGCTTTCTTT
.,.,TRBV6-1,TRBJ1-1,CASRAQGTGNTEAFF,TGTGCCAGCAGAGCCCAAGGTACAGGGAACACTGAAGCTTTCTTT
.,.,TRBV6-6,TRBJ1-2,CASSYSYGGGGYTF,TGTGCCAGCAGTTACTCGTACGGAGGCGGAGGCTACACCTTC
TRBD2,.,TRBV18,TRBJ2-1,CASSPPWGTSGSYNEQFF,TGTGCCAGCTCACCACCGTGGGGGACTAGCGGATCCTACAATGAGCAGTTCTTC
.,.,TRBV6-5,TRBJ1-5,CASSLTGYSNQPQHF,TGTGCCAGCAGTCTTACAGGGTATAGCAATCAGCCCCAGCATTTT
.,.,TRBV7-8,TRBJ2-3,CASSHLQGVGADTQYF,TGTGCCAGCAGCCACCTCCAGGGAGTTGGAGCAGATACGCAGTATTTT
TRBD1,.,TRBV28,TRBJ1-1,CASSPGTGRSENTEAFF,TGTGCCAGCAGTCCCGGGACAGGGAGATCGGAGAACACTGAAGCTTTCTTT
TRBD2,.,TRBV27,TRBJ2-7,CASSYSGGRASLGQYF,TGTGCCAGCAGTTATAGCGGCGGGAGGGCCTCATTGGGGCAGTACTTC
.,.,TRBV28,TRBJ1-2,CASSLDGGTYGYTF,TGTGCCAGCAGTTTAGATGGGGGAACCTATGGCTACACCTTC
.,once,TRBV28,TRBJ1-2,CASSLYRDYYGYTF,TGTGCCAGCAGTTTGTACAGGGATTACTATGGCTACACCTTC
.,.,TRBV6-6,TRBJ2-3,CASSYPAGDPVDTQYF,TGTGCCAGCAGTTACCCCGCAGGGGACCCCGTAGATACGCAGTATTTT
TRBD2,.,TRBV5-6,TRBJ2-3,CASSLAAGLADGGDTQYF,TGTGCCAGCAGCTTGGCAGCGGGACTAGCGGACGGGGGCGATACGCAGTATTTT
TRBD2,.,TRBV6-5,TRBJ2-2,CASSLLAGGAGELFF,TGTGCCAGCAGCCTACTAGCGGGAGGAGCCGGGGAGCTGTTTTTT
TRBD2,.,TRBV9,TRBJ2-5,CASSVAPGGPGGETQYF,TGTGCCAGCAGCGTAGCCCCGGGAGGGCCTGGGGGGGAGACCCAGTACTTC
TRBD2,.,TRBV4-2,TRBJ2-1,CASSQPGLAGTHNEQFF,TGTGCCAGCAGCCAACCCGGACTAGCGGGAACTCACAATGAGCAGTTCTTC
.,.,TRBV29-1,TRBJ2-2,CSHSTRPNTGELFF,TGCAGCCATTCGACACGGCCGAACACCGGGGAGCTGTTTTTT
.,few,TRBV5-1,TRBJ1-1,CASSLERVNTEAFF,TGCGCCAGCAGCCTAGAAAGGGTTAACACTGAAGCTTTCTTT
.,.,TRBV28,TRBJ2-3,CASSRIAEDTDTQYF,TGTGCCAGCAGTAGGATCGCGGAAGACACAGATACGCAGTATTTT
.,.,TRBV27,TRBJ2-1,CASNSYNEQFF,TGTGCCAGCAACTCCTACAATGAGCAGTTCTTC
.,.,TRBV7-2,TRBJ1-1,CASSYQGRNTEAFF,TGTGCCAGCAGTTATCAGGGTCGGAACACTGAAGCTTTCTTT
.,.,TRBV9,TRBJ1-4,CASSVRAGREKLFF,TGTGCCAGCAGCGTACGGGCCGGGCGCGAAAAACTGTTTTTT
TRBD1,.,TRBV5-1,TRBJ1-1,CASSPRDREGPEAFF,TGCGCCAGCAGCCCCCGGGACAGGGAGGGGCCTGAAGCTTTCTTT
.,.,TRBV20-1,TRBJ2-1,CSPPGNEQFF,TGCAGTCCCCCCGGGAATGAGCAGTTCTTC
TRBD1,.,TRBV30,TRBJ1-2,CAWSVDPGRGYGYTF,TGTGCCTGGAGTGTAGACCCCGGCAGGGGGTATGGCTACACCTTC
.,once,TRBV5-6,TRBJ2-7,CASSKTIYEQYF,TGTGCCAGCAGCAAGACGATTTACGAGCAGTACTTC
.,once,TRBV11-2,TRBJ2-3,CASSEPSRDTQYF,TGTGCCAGCAGCGAACCTTCGCGTGATACGCAGTATTTT
.,.,TRBV5-1,TRBJ2-7,CASSLNGGSYEQYF,TGCGCCAGCAGCTTAAACGGGGGATCCTACGAGCAGTACTTC
.,.,TRBV4-1,TRBJ2-1,CASSPWGRRGGGEQFF,TGCGCCAGCAGCCCTTGGGGGAGGAGGGGTGGCGGTGAGCAGTTCTTC
.,.,TRBV5-4,TRBJ2-7,CASPSLETYEQYF,TGTGCCAGTCCATCCCTAGAAACGTACGAGCAGTACTTC
TRBD1,.,TRBV5-1,TRBJ2-6,CASRTGGGGANVLTF,TGCGCCAGCCGCACAGGGGGCGGTGGGGCCAACGTCCTGACTTTC
.,.,TRBV27,TRBJ2-1,CASSLTESYYNEQFF,TGTGCCAGCAGTCTTACCGAAAGTTACTACAATGAGCAGTTCTTC
TRBD1,few,TRBV19,TRBJ2-1,CATRDRHSYNEQFF,TGTGCCACCCGGGACAGGCACTCCTACAATGAGCAGTTCTTC
.,once,TRBV6-1,TRBJ1-1,CASSGDMSAAFF,TGTGCCAGCAGTGGCGATATGTCTGCAGCTTTCTTT
.,.,TRBV18,TRBJ2-5,CASSPPDEETQYF,TGTGCCAGCTCACCACCGGATGAAGAGACCCAGTACTTC
TRBD1,.,TRBV5-1,TRBJ2-1,CASSLIQGAINEQFF,TGCGCCAGCAGCTTGATACAGGGGGCGATCAATGAGCAGTTCTTC
TRBD2,.,TRBV10-3,TRBJ2-1,CAISGTSGNHNEQFF,TGTGCCATCAGTGGCACTAGCGGGAACCACAATGAGCAGTTCTTC
.,.,TRBV5-1,TRBJ2-5,CASSSTEQETQYF,TGCGCCAGCAGCTCCACGGAACAGGAGACCCAGTACTTC
.,.,TRBV6-1,TRBJ2-7,CASSETGHRSSYEQYF,TGTGCCAGCAGTGAAACCGGACATCGCTCCTCCTACGAGCAGTACTTC
.,once,TRBV29-1,TRBJ1-2,CSATRWGEMYGYTF,TGCAGCGCCACTCGGTGGGGGGAAATGTATGGCTACACCTTC
TRBD2,.,TRBV5-1,TRBJ2-7,CASSRATSGSTSYEQYF,TGCGCCAGCAGCCGTGCAACTAGCGGGAGTACCTCCTACGAGCAGTACTTC
.,.,TRBV2,TRBJ1-1,CAIGRGGNTEAFF,TGTGCCATAGGGAGGGGAGGGAACACTGAAGCTTTCTTT
.,.,TRBV5-6,TRBJ2-1,CASSPGTLDQFF,TGTGCCAGCAGCCCCGGGACCCTCGACCAGTTCTTC